This TCR beta chain stems from a study of identical twins. Study observations and caveats: Carriage of fewer insertions was seen in abundant cord blood beta clonotypes, whereas memory repertoires showed none. Within twin pairs, the out-of-frame alpha sequences they shared showed excess low generation probability. Out-of-frame TCR alpha sharing in monozygotic twins exceeded recombination model predictions.

A universal primer site was incorporated via template switching, and the cDNA contained unique molecular identifiers. TCRdb itself ran the 5' RACE reads through MiXCR, one entry per CDR3 protein. This table has roughly 260,000 distinct CDR3 sequences, about 14% appearing once. This clonotype was picked up one time. Its specificity is not known. At one boundary the junction diverges from the germline segment, which might be a read error. The material sequenced was memory (CD45RO+) T cells sorted from blood. The TCR sequence derives from a woman aged 18-30 years in good health.

DNA of the CDR3: TGTGCCAGCAGCTTACAGCGGGCCGGGGAGCCGTTTTTT. Amino acids: CASSLQRAGEPFF. This chain joins TRBV7-3 and TRBJ2-2, with TRBD2 as a possible D gene (6 bases). The CDR3 runs to 13 residues. Germline loops: CDR1 SGHTA, CDR2 FQGTGA.